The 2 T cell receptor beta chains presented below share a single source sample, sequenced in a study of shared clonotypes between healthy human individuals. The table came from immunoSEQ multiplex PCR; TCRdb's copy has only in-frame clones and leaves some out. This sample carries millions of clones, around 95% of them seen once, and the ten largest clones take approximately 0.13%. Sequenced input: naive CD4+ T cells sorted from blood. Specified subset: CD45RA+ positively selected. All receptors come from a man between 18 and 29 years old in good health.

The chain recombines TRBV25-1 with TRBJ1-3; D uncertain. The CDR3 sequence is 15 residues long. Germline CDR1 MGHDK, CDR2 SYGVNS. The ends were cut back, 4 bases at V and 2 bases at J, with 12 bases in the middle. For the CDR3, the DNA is TGTGCCAGCAGTGCCCCGGGTGGGGCTGGAAACACCATATATTTT. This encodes CASSAPGGAGNTIYF.

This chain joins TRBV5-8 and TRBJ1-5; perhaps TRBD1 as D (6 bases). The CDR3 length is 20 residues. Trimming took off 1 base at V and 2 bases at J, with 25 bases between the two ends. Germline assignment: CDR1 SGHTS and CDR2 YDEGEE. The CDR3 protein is CASSLFVWYGRGSGNQPQHF. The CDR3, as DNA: TGTGCCAGCAGCTTGTTTGTTTGGTATGGCAGGGGATCGGGCAATCAGCCCCAGCATTTT.